These T cell receptor beta chains were read from a single sample in a study of molecular identifiers for immune sequencing clone quantification. TCRdb analysed the PCR reads with MiXCR anew, one entry per CDR3 protein. The sample has approximately 630,000 distinct CDR3 sequences, about 25% seen once. Sequenced material: naive CD8+ T cells from blood, with Jurkat cell RNA spiked in. The receptors originated from a human donor in good health. Some libraries in this study had Jurkat cell RNA spiked in. Each CDR3 is given with its conserved first and last residue. Part of the rows lack a size; the others show once, few, many or a class for expanded clones.

v_call,clone_size,cdr3_aa
TRBV9,few,CASSVEGAGNQPQHF
TRBV9,-,CASSGGTSDPETQYF
TRBV7-3,-,CASGLSVGRANYNEQFF
TRBV4-2,-,CASSKWTSGRNEQFF
TRBV28,-,CASSFHPTGIKNSYEQYF
TRBV7-6,many,CASSLSTDRFTEAFF
TRBV20-1,many,CSAAGQGVEKLFF
TRBV11-1,many,CASSSVPSGGEQYF
TRBV19,few,CASSIPQVGPYEQYF
TRBV13,few,CASSSGQHSYTF
TRBV19,-,CASSTSDGGRINEKLFF
TRBV2,few,CASTGTTNTGELFF
TRBV7-9,many,CASSPPRGSGNTIYF
TRBV5-6,-,CASSSGGGAEAFF
TRBV28,many,CASSWRGPNREKLFF
TRBV4-3,many,CASSQDSGDEQYF
TRBV2,few,CASSPRMGWEDTQYF
TRBV20-1,few,CSASDRTGRYEQYF
TRBV15,-,CATSTRDPLLSSGNTIYF
TRBV4-1,few,CASSQEARIDTQYF
TRBV12-3/TRBV12-4,few,CASSLTPHRMQTQYF
TRBV19,-,CASSITRGWGLEAFF
TRBV11-1,few,CASSSSGRARDTQYF
TRBV27,few,CASSLEGHHEQFF
TRBV7-9,many,CASSAPGAGGLLETQYF
TRBV5-6,many,CASSFLAGGSDTQYF
TRBV6-5,-,CASRPSGGFQETRYF
TRBV5-6,-,CASSADQNLEAFF
TRBV2,-,CASSESGGTSGGPSSF
TRBV4-1,many,CASSPTRTGEAFF
TRBV7-9,few,CASNPRGELTDTQYF
TRBV5-1,-,CASSSTGFGTEAFF
TRBV7-9,-,CASSLDALEAFF
TRBV3-1,few,CASSQDARASTDTQYF
TRBV27,few,CASSLLSSGRTDTQYF
TRBV27,-,CASTRLAGEPQYF
TRBV4-1,many,CASSQTTTSFGTDTQYF
TRBV19,many,CASRSSSGGSYEQYF
TRBV6-2/TRBV6-3,-,CASSLARDRGYNEQFF
TRBV4-3,few,CASRTIIRANEQFF
TRBV21-1,few,CASSRHSPRNTEAFF
TRBV7-9,-,CASSARGGLGNEQFF
TRBV6-5,few,CARSGERDLIQETQYF
TRBV20-1,-,CSARDEGRSSYYSPLHF
TRBV18,-,CASSPQGGQEPQYF
TRBV5-8,-,CASSLVTGIQYF
TRBV13,few,CASSLRLALGEQYF
TRBV9,few,CASSAHRGSTEAFF
TRBV27,few,CASSPRPNTGELFF
TRBV14,few,CASSQAGGANTGELFF
TRBV4-1,few,CASSQDRGPDAFF
TRBV29-1,many,CSAGLAGEETQYF
TRBV20-1,few,CSARDRLNYGYTF
TRBV28,few,CASRASGSDSYEQYF
TRBV4-1,many,CASSQLGKDWNTEAFF
TRBV11-2,-,CASSALGDTYRYEQYF
TRBV2,-,CASSGFAAATNEKLFF
TRBV28,-,CASCRNRDREETQYF
TRBV11-2,-,CASSLAGTNCEQYF